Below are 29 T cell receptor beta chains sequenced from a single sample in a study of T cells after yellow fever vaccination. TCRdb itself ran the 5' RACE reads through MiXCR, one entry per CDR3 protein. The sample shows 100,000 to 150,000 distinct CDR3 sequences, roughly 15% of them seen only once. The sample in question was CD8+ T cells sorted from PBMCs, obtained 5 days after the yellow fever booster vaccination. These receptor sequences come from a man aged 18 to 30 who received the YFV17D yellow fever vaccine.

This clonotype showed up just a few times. The CDR3 here is CASSQEGVGPYNEQFF. The CDR3, as DNA: TGCGCCAGCAGCCAAGAGGGTGTCGGGCCCTACAATGAGCAGTTCTTC. J is TRBJ2-1 and V is TRBV4-1; no reliable D call. The V and J ends lost 0 bases and 2 bases respectively, with 11 bases between them. CDR1 is MGHRA and CDR2 is YSYEKL in the germline V gene. This CDR3 comprises 16 residues.

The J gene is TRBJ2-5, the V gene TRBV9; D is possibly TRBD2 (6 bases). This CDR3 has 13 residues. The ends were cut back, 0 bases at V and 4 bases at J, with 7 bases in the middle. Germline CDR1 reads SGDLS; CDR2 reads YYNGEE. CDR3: CASSVGGVETQYF. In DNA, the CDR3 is TGTGCCAGCAGCGTAGGGGGGGTAGAGACCCAGTACTTC.

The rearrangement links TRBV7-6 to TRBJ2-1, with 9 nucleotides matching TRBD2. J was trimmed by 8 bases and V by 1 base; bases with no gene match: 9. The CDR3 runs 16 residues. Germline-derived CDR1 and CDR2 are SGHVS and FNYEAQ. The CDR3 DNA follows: TGTGCCAGCAGCTTAGAGGCCCGGACTAGCGTCGATGAGCAGTTCTTC. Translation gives CASSLEARTSVDEQFF.

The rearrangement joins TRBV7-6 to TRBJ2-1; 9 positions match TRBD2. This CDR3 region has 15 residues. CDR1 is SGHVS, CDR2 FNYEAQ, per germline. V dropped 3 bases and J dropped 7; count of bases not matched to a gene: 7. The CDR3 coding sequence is TGTGCCAGCAGCTTCGGGATAGCGGGGGAAAATGAGCAGTTCTTC. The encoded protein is CASSFGIAGENEQFF. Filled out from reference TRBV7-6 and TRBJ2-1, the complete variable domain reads GAGVSQSPRYKVTKRGQDVALRCDPISGHVSLYWYRQALGQGPEFLTYFNYEAQQDKSGLPNDRFSAERPEGSISTLTIQRTEQRDSAMYRCASSFGIAGENEQFFGPGTRLTVL.

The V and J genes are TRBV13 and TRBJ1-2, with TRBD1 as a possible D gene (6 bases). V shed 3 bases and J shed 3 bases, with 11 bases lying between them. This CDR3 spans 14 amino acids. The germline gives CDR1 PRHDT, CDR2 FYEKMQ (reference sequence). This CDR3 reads CASSFGGDDYGYTF. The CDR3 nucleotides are TGTGCCAGCAGCTTTGGGGGCGATGACTATGGCTACACCTTC.

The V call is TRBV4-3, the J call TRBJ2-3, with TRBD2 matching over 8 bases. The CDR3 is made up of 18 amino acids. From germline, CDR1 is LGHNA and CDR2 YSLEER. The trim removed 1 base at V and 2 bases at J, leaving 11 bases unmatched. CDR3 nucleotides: TGCGCCAGCAGCCAAGGGGTCAGTAGCGGGGACATCACAGATACGCAGTATTTT. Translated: CASSQGVSSGDITDTQYF.

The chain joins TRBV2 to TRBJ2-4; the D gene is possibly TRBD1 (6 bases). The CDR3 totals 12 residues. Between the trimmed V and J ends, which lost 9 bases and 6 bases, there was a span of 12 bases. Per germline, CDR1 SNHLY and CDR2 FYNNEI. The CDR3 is CASFLGGNIQYF. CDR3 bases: TGTGCCAGTTTTTTAGGGGGAAACATTCAGTACTTC.

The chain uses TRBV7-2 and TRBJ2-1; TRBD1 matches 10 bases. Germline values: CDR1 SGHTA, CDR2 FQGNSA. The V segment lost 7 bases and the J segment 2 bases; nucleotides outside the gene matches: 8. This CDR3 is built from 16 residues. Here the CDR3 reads CASILGDRGPYNEQFF. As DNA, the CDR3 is TGTGCCAGCATCCTAGGAGACAGGGGGCCCTACAATGAGCAGTTCTTC.

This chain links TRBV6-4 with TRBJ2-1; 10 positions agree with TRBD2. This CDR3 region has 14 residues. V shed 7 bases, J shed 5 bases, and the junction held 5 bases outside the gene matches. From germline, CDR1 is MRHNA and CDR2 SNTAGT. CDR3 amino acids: CASKASGGNNEQFF. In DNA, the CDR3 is TGTGCCAGCAAGGCTAGCGGGGGAAACAATGAGCAGTTCTTC.

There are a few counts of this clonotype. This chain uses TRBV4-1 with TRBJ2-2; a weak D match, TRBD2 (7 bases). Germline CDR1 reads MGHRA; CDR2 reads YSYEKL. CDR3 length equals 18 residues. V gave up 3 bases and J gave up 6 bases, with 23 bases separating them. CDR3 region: CASSHLSGGGEGAGELFF. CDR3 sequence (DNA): TGCGCCAGCAGCCACCTCTCGGGCGGGGGAGAGGGGGCCGGGGAGCTGTTTTTT.

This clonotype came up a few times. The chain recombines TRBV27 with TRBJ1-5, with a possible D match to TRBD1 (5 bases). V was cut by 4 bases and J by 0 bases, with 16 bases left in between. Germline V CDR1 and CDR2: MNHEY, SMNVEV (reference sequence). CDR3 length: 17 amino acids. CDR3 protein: CASSSPGDGRSNQPQHF. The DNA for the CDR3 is TGTGCCAGCAGTTCCCCCGGGGACGGACGTAGCAATCAGCCCCAGCATTTT.

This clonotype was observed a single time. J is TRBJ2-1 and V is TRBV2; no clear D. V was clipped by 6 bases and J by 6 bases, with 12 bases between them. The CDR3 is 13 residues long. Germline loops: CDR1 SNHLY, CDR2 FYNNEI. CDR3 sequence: CASRGQVGNEQFF. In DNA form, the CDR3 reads TGTGCCAGCAGAGGGCAGGTCGGCAATGAGCAGTTCTTC.

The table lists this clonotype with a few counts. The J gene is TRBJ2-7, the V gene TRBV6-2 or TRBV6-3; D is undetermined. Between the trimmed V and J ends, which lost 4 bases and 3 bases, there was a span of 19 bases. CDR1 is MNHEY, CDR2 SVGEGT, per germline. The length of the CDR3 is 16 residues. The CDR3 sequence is CASSSPGHNIGYEQYF. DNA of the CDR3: TGTGCCAGCAGTTCTCCGGGCCATAACATAGGCTACGAGCAGTACTTC.

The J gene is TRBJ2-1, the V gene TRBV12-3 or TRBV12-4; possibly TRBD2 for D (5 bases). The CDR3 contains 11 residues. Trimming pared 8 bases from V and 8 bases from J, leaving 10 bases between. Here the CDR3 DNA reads TGTGCCAGCGCGAGGGTATATGAGCAGTTCTTC. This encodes CASARVYEQFF.

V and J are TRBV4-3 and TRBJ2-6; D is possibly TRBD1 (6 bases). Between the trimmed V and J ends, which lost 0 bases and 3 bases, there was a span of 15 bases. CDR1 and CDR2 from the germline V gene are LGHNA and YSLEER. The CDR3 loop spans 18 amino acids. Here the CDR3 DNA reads TGCGCCAGCAGCCAAGAAACGGGACACCACTTTGGGGCCAACGTCCTGACTTTC. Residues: CASSQETGHHFGANVLTF.

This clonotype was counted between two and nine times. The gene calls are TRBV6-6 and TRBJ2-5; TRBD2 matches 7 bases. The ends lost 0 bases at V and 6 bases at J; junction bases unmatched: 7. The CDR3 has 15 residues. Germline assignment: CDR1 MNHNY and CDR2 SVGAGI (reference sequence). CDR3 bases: TGTGCCAGCAGTTACTCGATTTCGGGGGGACAGACCCAGTACTTC. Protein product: CASSYSISGGQTQYF.

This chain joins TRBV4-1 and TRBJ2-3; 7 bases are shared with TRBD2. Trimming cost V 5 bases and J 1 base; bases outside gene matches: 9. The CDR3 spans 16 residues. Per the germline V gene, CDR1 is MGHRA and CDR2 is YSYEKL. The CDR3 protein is CASSWPNGGGTDTQYF. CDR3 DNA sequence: TGCGCCAGCAGCTGGCCAAATGGGGGGGGCACAGATACGCAGTATTTT.

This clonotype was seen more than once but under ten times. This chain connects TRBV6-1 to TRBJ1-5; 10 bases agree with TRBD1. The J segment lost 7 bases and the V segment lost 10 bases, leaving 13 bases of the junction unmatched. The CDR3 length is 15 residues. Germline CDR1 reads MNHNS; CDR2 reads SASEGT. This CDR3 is CATSLSGTGVQPQHF. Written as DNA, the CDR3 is TGTGCCACTAGCCTTTCCGGGACAGGGGTCCAGCCCCAGCATTTT.

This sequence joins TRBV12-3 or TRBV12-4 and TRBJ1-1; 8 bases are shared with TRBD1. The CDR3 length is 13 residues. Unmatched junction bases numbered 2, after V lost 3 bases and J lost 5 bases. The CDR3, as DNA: TGTGCCAGCAGTTTGACAGGGGTTACTGAAGCTTTCTTT. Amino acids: CASSLTGVTEAFF.

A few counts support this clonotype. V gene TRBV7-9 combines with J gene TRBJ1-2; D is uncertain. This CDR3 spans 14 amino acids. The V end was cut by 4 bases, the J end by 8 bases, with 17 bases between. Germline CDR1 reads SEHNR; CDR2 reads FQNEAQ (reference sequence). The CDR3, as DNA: TGTGCCAGCAGCTCCGGGAGGGCGGTGATCGGCTACACCTTC. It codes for CASSSGRAVIGYTF. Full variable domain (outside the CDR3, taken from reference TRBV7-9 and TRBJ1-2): DTGVSQNPRHKITKRGQNVTFRCDPISEHNRLYWYRQTLGQGPEFLTYFQNEAQLEKSRLLSDRFSAERPKGSFSTLEIQRTEQGDSAMYLCASSSGRAVIGYTFGSGTRLTVV.

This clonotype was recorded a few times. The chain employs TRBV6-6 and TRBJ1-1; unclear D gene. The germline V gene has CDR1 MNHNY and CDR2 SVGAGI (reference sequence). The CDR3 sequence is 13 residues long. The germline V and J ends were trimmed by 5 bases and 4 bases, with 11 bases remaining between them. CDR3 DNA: TGTGCCAGCAGTGTCGGTGTGGCCACTGAAGCTTTCTTT. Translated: CASSVGVATEAFF.

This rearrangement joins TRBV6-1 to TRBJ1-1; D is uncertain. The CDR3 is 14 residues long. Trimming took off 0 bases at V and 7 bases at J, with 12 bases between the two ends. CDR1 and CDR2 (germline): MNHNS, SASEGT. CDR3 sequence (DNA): TGTGCCAGCAGTGAAGCGGGTACGGGTAATGAAGCTTTCTTT. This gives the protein CASSEAGTGNEAFF.

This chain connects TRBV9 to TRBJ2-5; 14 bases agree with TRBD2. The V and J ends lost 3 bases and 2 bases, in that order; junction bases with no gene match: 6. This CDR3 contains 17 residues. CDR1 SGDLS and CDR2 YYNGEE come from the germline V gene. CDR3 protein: CASSEGGLAGGQETQYF. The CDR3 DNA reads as TGTGCCAGCAGCGAGGGAGGACTAGCGGGGGGACAAGAGACCCAGTACTTC.

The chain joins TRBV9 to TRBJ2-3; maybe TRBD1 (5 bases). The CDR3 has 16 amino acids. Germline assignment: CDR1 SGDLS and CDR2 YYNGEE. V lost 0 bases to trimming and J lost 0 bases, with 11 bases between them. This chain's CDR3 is CASSVEDIYSTDTQYF. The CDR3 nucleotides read TGTGCCAGCAGCGTAGAGGACATCTATAGCACAGATACGCAGTATTTT.

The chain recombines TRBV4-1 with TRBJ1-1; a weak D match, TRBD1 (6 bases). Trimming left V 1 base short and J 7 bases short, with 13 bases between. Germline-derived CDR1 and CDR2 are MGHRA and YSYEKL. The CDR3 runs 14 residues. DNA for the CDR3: TGCGCCAGCAGCCAAGCGGGGGCTCTGAATGAAGCTTTCTTT. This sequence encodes CASSQAGALNEAFF.

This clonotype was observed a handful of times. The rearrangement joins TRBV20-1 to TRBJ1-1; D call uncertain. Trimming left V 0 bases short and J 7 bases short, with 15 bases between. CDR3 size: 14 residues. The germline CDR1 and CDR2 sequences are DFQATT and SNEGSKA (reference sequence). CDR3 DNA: TGCAGTGCTAGAGATGTGGGATGGAGTGGTGAAGCTTTCTTT. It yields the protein CSARDVGWSGEAFF.

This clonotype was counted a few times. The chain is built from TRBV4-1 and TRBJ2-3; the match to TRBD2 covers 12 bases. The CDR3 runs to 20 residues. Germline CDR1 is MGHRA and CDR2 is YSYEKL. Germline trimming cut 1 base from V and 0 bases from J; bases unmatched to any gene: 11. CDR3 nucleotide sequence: TGCGCCAGCAGCCAAGTCTCCAGACTAGCGGGGGCCCTAAGCACAGATACGCAGTATTTT. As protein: CASSQVSRLAGALSTDTQYF.

CDR3 region: CATSAGVGYGYTF. The CDR3 DNA sequence: TGTGCCACCAGTGCCGGGGTTGGCTATGGCTACACCTTC. The chain has TRBV24-1 and TRBJ1-2; D uncertain. The V and J ends lost 5 bases and 4 bases respectively, with 10 bases between them. The germline V gene encodes CDR1 KGHDR and CDR2 SFDVKD. The CDR3 sequence is 13 residues long.

CDR3 residues: CSADGISRDEQFF. The CDR3 DNA is TGCAGTGCTGACGGGATTTCTCGTGATGAGCAGTTCTTC. The genes are TRBV20-1 and TRBJ2-1; a possible D gene is TRBD2 (5 bases). V dropped 5 bases and J dropped 8 bases, with 16 bases sitting between them. Germline lookup yields CDR1 DFQATT and CDR2 SNEGSKA (reference sequence). The CDR3 sequence is 13 residues long.